Listed below are T cell receptor beta chains from one sample, sequenced in a study of T cell responses to AZD1222 COVID-19 vaccine. TCRdb's table, derived via immunoSEQ multiplex PCR, lists solely in-frame clones and lacks some. Among over 150,000 clones listed, 90% were seen once. The sample consisted of peripheral blood, taken on day 0 of AZD1222 vaccination. Every receptor here comes from an adult in good health. CDR3s include the opening cysteine and the closing phenylalanine or tryptophan. D genes are given only for firm matches. Size is stated for part of the rows, as once, few or many counts, or as a class when the clone is expanded.

TRBD1	TRBV7-3	TRBJ2-3	.	TGTGCCAGCAGCGTAAACAGGGGCGATACGCAGTATTTT	CASSVNRGDTQYF
.	TRBV4-3	TRBJ1-2	.	TGCGCCAGCAGCCAAGATCTCGGCAGGGGATTCTATGGCTACACCTTC	CASSQDLGRGFYGYTF
TRBD1	TRBV19	TRBJ1-1	.	TGTGCCAGTAGTATAGAATCCGGGACAGGGACTTCCACTGAAGCTTTCTTT	CASSIESGTGTSTEAFF
.	TRBV5-6	TRBJ1-5	once	TGTGCCAGCAGCTTGAACCTCCGGGGTGGGGCAGATCAGCCCCAGCATTTT	CASSLNLRGGADQPQHF
.	TRBV2	TRBJ2-5	.	TGTGCCAGTACAACCACGGGGGAGACCCAGTACTTC	CASTTTGETQYF
.	TRBV30	TRBJ1-5	.	TGTGCCTGGAGTCCGGACCGGTGGGTACAAAATCAGCCCCAGCATTTT	CAWSPDRWVQNQPQHF
.	TRBV7-9	TRBJ2-7	few	TGTGCCAGCAGCTTCCGGGACATGAGATACGAGCAGTACTTC	CASSFRDMRYEQYF
TRBD1	TRBV13	TRBJ1-1	.	TGTGCCAGCACCCCAGGGGGACAGGGTCGGACTGAAGCTTTCTTT	CASTPGGQGRTEAFF
TRBD1	TRBV19	TRBJ1-4	.	TGTGCCAGTAGTGCCCCATCCGGGACAGGGGAAGAAAAACTGTTTTTT	CASSAPSGTGEEKLFF
TRBD1	TRBV11-2	TRBJ2-7	.	TGTGCCAGCAGCTTAATGGGACAGGGGCCCTACGAGCAGTACTTC	CASSLMGQGPYEQYF
.	TRBV19	TRBJ1-1	.	TGTGCCAGTAGTATTGGGTACACCCTGAACACTGAAGCTTTCTTT	CASSIGYTLNTEAFF
.	TRBV28	TRBJ1-1	.	TGTGCCAGCAGGGACTGGGGAGACCAGTCCACTGAAGCTTTCTTT	CASRDWGDQSTEAFF
.	TRBV2	TRBJ1-1	.	TGTGCCAGCAGTGACGAGGTGAGCACTGAAGCTTTCTTT	CASSDEVSTEAFF
.	TRBV4-3	TRBJ1-1	.	TGCGCCAGCAGCCAAGGGCCAGCAGGGAGGAACACTGAAGCTTTCTTT	CASSQGPAGRNTEAFF
TRBD1	TRBV28	TRBJ1-2	.	TGTGCCAGCAGTCCTACCCACCCGACCCCGACAGGGAGCTATGGCTACACCTTC	CASSPTHPTPTGSYGYTF
TRBD1	TRBV7-9	TRBJ1-2	.	TGTGCCAGCAGTCGACAGGGGGATTTCTATGGCTACACCTTC	CASSRQGDFYGYTF
.	TRBV4-1	TRBJ2-1	.	TGCGCCAGCCAAGGTGAGGGACACTACAATGAGCAGTTCTTC	CASQGEGHYNEQFF
TRBD2	TRBV5-1	TRBJ2-3	.	TGCGCCAGCAGCCCAAGCGGGCTAGCGGGAGCCCGGATAGATACGCAGTATTTT	CASSPSGLAGARIDTQYF
.	TRBV5-1	TRBJ2-5	.	TGCGCCAGCAGCTTGTTGGCTAGCCTTCTGTCTGAGACCCAGTACTTC	CASSLLASLLSETQYF
TRBD1	TRBV19	TRBJ1-1	.	TGTGCCAGTAGTCCCGGGACAGGGCATATGAACACTGAAGCTTTCTTT	CASSPGTGHMNTEAFF
.	TRBV29-1	TRBJ2-1	once	TGCAGCGTTCCCGGCTTGAGCTCCTACAATGAGCAGTTCTTC	CSVPGLSSYNEQFF
.	TRBV6-5	TRBJ2-7	.	TGTGCCAGCAGTTCGCCTACAGGGACCTACGAGCAGTACTTC	CASSSPTGTYEQYF
.	TRBV6-4	TRBJ1-4	.	TGTGCCAGCAGTCGAAACAGCGGCGAAAAACTGTTTTTT	CASSRNSGEKLFF
TRBD1	TRBV13	TRBJ2-7	.	TGTGCCAGCAGCCGCTCCAGGGGGCTTGACGAGCAGTACTTC	CASSRSRGLDEQYF
TRBD1	TRBV3-1/TRBV3-2	TRBJ1-5	few	TGTGCCAGCAGCCAAGATTCGGGACAGGGAGGCAATCAGCCCCAGCATTTT	CASSQDSGQGGNQPQHF
.	TRBV4-3	TRBJ1-6	.	TGCGCCAGCAGCCAACAGTTGCTCGGGACCTATAATTCACCCCTCCACTTT	CASSQQLLGTYNSPLHF
.	TRBV11-3	TRBJ1-1	once	TGTGCCAGCAGCTTAGGTCACGGGAACGCTCCGGCTGAAGCTTTCTTT	CASSLGHGNAPAEAFF
.	TRBV28	TRBJ1-1	.	TGTGCCAGCGGTTCTAAATTCGCCAGAGGACGTGCTTTCTTT	CASGSKFARGRAFF
.	TRBV5-1	TRBJ2-4	.	TGCGCCAGCAGCCCGCTGCGAGGTAGCGGTGGAGGGCTAGCCAAAAACATTCAGTACTTC	CASSPLRGSGGGLAKNIQYF
.	TRBV7-9	TRBJ1-2	few	TGTGCCAGCAGCTTGCCGACTGTCGACTATGGCTACACCTTC	CASSLPTVDYGYTF
.	TRBV21-1	TRBJ2-1	.	TGTGCCAGCAGCAAAGGGGAAAGGGGACCGGTGAATGAGCAGTTCTTC	CASSKGERGPVNEQFF
.	TRBV5-1	TRBJ1-5	.	TGCGCCAGCAGCTCAACAGGAGTGTTGGGTCAGCCCCAGCATTTT	CASSSTGVLGQPQHF
.	TRBV12-3/TRBV12-4	TRBJ1-1	once	TGTGCCAGCGGGGGGGACACAAAAACAGCTTTCTTT	CASGGDTKTAFF
.	TRBV5-1	TRBJ1-3	.	TGCGCCAGCAGCTTGGGAGGGCAAAGTAACACCATATATTTT	CASSLGGQSNTIYF
.	TRBV10-1	TRBJ2-7	.	TGCGCCAGCAGTGAGGTTCCCGCCGGGACTCCGGTTTGGGAGCAGTACTTC	CASSEVPAGTPVWEQYF
.	TRBV9	TRBJ1-6	.	TGTGCCAGCAGCCCCAGCCCTTTTTATAATTCACCCCTCCACTTT	CASSPSPFYNSPLHF
.	TRBV15	TRBJ1-2	.	TGTGCCACCAGCAGGGGGGGGGTTTCCTATGGCTACACCTTC	CATSRGGVSYGYTF
TRBD2	TRBV10-3	TRBJ2-6	.	TGTGCCATCAGGGACTCCTTGACTAGCGGAATATCTGGGGCCAACGTCCTGACTTTC	CAIRDSLTSGISGANVLTF
.	TRBV29-1	TRBJ2-1	.	TGCAGCGGAAAACGAGGCGGGGCCCCTTACAATGAGCAGTTCTTC	CSGKRGGAPYNEQFF
.	TRBV19	TRBJ2-7	.	TGTGCCAGTAGTTCGGCCGGGATCCCTTCCTACGAGCAGTACTTC	CASSSAGIPSYEQYF
TRBD1	TRBV10-2	TRBJ1-2	.	TGCGCCAGCAACTCGGGACAGGGGGTGGTTGGCTACACCTTC	CASNSGQGVVGYTF
.	TRBV27	TRBJ1-1	few	TGTGCCAGCAGTTTATGGGCGGGTCTAGGCACTGAAGCTTTCTTT	CASSLWAGLGTEAFF
.	TRBV20-1	TRBJ2-3	.	TGCAGTGCTAGTATCCGAATAGAAGGGACAGATACGCAGTATTTT	CSASIRIEGTDTQYF
.	TRBV11-2	TRBJ2-7	.	TGTGCCAGCAGTCTACTGGCGGGCTACGAGCAGTACTTC	CASSLLAGYEQYF
.	TRBV9	TRBJ2-2	once	TGTGCCAGCAGCGTAGTTTTAGGAGGGGAGCTGTTTTTT	CASSVVLGGELFF
TRBD2	TRBV7-3	TRBJ2-4	once	TGTGCCAGCAGCTTAGCCGGACTAGCGGGAGGGAAAGTAGCCAAAAACATTCAGTACTTC	CASSLAGLAGGKVAKNIQYF
TRBD2	TRBV27	TRBJ2-1	once	TGTGCCAGCAAGCTTCTAGCGGGGGGGCCAGAGCTAATCGGGGATGAGCAGTTCTTC	CASKLLAGGPELIGDEQFF
.	TRBV6-1	TRBJ1-5	.	TGTGCCAGCAGTGAAGTGGGATCGACGACGAGTGGCGGCAATCAGCCCCAGCATTTT	CASSEVGSTTSGGNQPQHF
.	TRBV7-6	TRBJ2-1	.	TGTGCCAGCAGCCTAGCCTTTGGTGAGCAGTTCTTC	CASSLAFGEQFF
TRBD2	TRBV7-8	TRBJ2-2	.	TGTGCCAGCAGCCGGACTAGCGGGAGGGTAACCGGGGAGCTGTTTTTT	CASSRTSGRVTGELFF
TRBD1	TRBV7-2	TRBJ2-2	.	TGTGCCAGCAGCCGGGACAGGTTGAACACCGGGGAGCTGTTTTTT	CASSRDRLNTGELFF
.	TRBV5-6	TRBJ1-1	.	TGTGCCAGCAGCTTGGACAGATCGTCCCGCCACTGGTCCGAAGCTTTCTTT	CASSLDRSSRHWSEAFF
.	TRBV9	TRBJ2-2	.	TGTGCCAGCAGCGTAGTGGGGTCGTCGAACACCGGGGAGCTGTTTTTT	CASSVVGSSNTGELFF
.	TRBV30	TRBJ1-4	.	TGTGCCTTGTACGGGCTCGGGGGTGAAAAACTGTTTTTT	CALYGLGGEKLFF